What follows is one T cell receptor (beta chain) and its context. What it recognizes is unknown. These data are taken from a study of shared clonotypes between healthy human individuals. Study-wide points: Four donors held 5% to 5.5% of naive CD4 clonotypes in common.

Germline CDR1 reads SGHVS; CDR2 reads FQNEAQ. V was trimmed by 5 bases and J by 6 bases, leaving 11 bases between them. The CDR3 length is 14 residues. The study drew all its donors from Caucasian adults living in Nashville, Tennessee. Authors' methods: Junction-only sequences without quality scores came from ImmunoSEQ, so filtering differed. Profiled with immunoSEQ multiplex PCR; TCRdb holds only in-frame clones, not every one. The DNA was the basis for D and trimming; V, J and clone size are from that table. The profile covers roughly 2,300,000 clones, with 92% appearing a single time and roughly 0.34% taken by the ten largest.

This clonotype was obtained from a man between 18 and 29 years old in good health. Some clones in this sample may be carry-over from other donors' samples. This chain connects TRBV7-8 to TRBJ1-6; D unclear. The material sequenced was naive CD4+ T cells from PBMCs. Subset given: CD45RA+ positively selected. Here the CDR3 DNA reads TGTGCCAGCAGCCGGACCTCCCTTAATTCACCCCTCCACTTT. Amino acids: CASSRTSLNSPLHF.